Detailed here is one T cell receptor (beta chain). From the PCR reads, TCRdb called clonotypes with MiXCR, one entry per CDR3 protein. The sample has about 640,000 distinct CDR3 sequences, just under 20% seen once. The data were obtained in a study of molecular identifiers for immune sequencing clone quantification. Germline CDR1 SEHNR, CDR2 FQNEAQ (reference sequence). This CDR3 contains 15 residues. V was clipped by 1 base and J by 3 bases, with 13 bases between them. The sequencing sample was made of naive CD8+ T cells from blood, with Jurkat cell RNA spiked in. The subset: FACS-sorted CD8+CD4-CCR7+CD45RA+ naive T cells. The chain has TRBV7-9 and TRBJ2-7, with a weak D call TRBD1 (6 bases). The sequence came from a human donor in good health. Some libraries in this study had Jurkat cell RNA spiked in. CDR3 bases: TGTGCCAGCAGCTTAGGACCGGGACAAGTCTACGAGCAGTACTTC. Protein sequence: CASSLGPGQVYEQYF.